The entry below gives a single T cell receptor beta chain sequence along with its context. It lacks a known antigen. Per-base qualities were not stored, and no clone one base away is much larger. Its CDR3 holds 13 amino acids, cysteine through phenylalanine. Of the read, only the CDR3 DNA is kept; its 39 bases are in frame from base 1. Trimming costs V 8 bases and J 2 bases, and their ends lie 12 bases apart. The germline V gene specifies ENHRY as CDR1 and SYGVKD as CDR2. Collaborating institutions collected whole blood in K2EDTA tubes following their own protocols. For TCRbeta analysis, collaborators shipped samples in one of three forms: frozen whole blood, isolated PBMCs, or DNA extracted from either of those sample types. TCRbeta CDR3 regions were amplified from genomic DNA by means of the immunoSEQ Assay, a bias-controlled multiplex PCR. Per the original workflow: The number of nucleated cells in each sample was estimated by amplification of reference gene primers within the assay. To quantify the absolute abundance of each unique TCRbeta CDR3 rearrangement, sequence reads were collapsed and filtered. For each sample, productive Simpson clonality was calculated as the square root of Simpson's diversity index across productive rearrangements. Held by TCRdb, this immuneACCESS table contains in-frame sequences only and omits some clones. Under half of the omission traces to an unresolved V gene where checked; the cause of the rest is unknown. V and J calls and clone size follow that table, whereas D and trimming were derived from the DNA. The sample table shows 110,000 to 150,000 clones, and nearly 85% are seen once. Roughly 45% of the sample is held by the ten biggest clonotypes.

These data belong to a study of blood T cell repertoires in COVID-19 (dated by TCRdb to 2020 to 2022). In the study overall: Samples covering the acute and convalescent phases of COVID-19 were provided by collaborators in the United States, Italy and Spain. The material from the prospective study consisted of cDNA or gDNA derived from T cells, B-cell-depleted T cells, or PBMCs. Sample metadata almost always included a de-identified subject ID, COVID-19 status, age in years and sex. Samples were obtained from the ongoing ImmuneRACE study (first 160 participants) and from 1,254 subjects provided by 6 global collaborators. Deeply sampled blood TCRbeta repertoires from subjects exposed to, actively infected with, or recovered from COVID-19 were included in the dataset. The repertoires were released in a freely available public database meant as a resource for research on the immune response to SARS-CoV-2. Where HLA class I and class II types were available, the types were taken from metadata supplied by the sample provider, not from assay-based typing. Results the study describes overall, beyond this receptor: How much clinical and demographic metadata was included differed by source and by participant, and the metadata was provided uncurated.

Sequencing was carried out using peripheral blood. Recombination linked TRBV10-3 to TRBJ2-5; matching of 6 bases hints at TRBD1 as the D gene. The TCR was taken from a human donor in a cohort sampled during active COVID-19. The nucleotide sequence is given as TGTGCCATCGCGACAGGCCTACAAGAGACCCAGTACTTC. This is translated as CAIATGLQETQYF.